A selection of T cell receptor beta chains follows, all from one sample in a study of identical twins. TCRdb processed the 5' RACE reads anew with MiXCR; each CDR3 protein has one entry. The profile shows hundreds of thousands of distinct CDR3 sequences, over 15% of them singletons. These same records also appear under a second study, on T cells expressing NK-cell markers.

Sample: PBMCs. Receptors were obtained from a young woman in good health. Both conserved end residues are part of each CDR3. A D gene is named only where the DNA matches it firmly. Clone size is shown for a subset of rows, as once, few, many or a class of expanded clone.

>TRBD2|TRBV6-2/TRBV6-3|few|TRBJ2-1
TGTGCCAGCAGTTACTCAGTCGGCGGGAGGCCTTACAATGAGCAGTTCTTC
CASSYSVGGRPYNEQFF
>.|TRBV24-1|few|TRBJ2-1
TGTGCCACCAGTGATTCCCGCGGTGGCGGAGAAGCCTACAATGAGCAGTTCTTC
CATSDSRGGGEAYNEQFF
>.|TRBV9|.|TRBJ1-2
TGTGCCAGCAGCGTGTACGACCCTCTTAACTATGGCTACACCTTC
CASSVYDPLNYGYTF
>.|TRBV5-1|many|TRBJ2-1
TGCGCCAGCAAAGAACAGGGTCCGTTGGAAAGTTCGTTCTTC
CASKEQGPLESSFF
>.|TRBV12-3/TRBV12-4|few|TRBJ1-5
TGTGCCAGCACCTTGGGGCTTGGGGGAGGTAACAATCAGCCCCAGCATTTT
CASTLGLGGGNNQPQHF
>TRBD2|TRBV20-1|few|TRBJ2-7
TGCAGTGCTAGAGCTAGCGGGGATTACTACGAGCAGTACTTC
CSARASGDYYEQYF
>.|TRBV29-1|.|TRBJ1-1
TGCAGCGGCTTGAGTGGCCCTGGAGGAACTGAAGCTTTCTTT
CSGLSGPGGTEAFF
>TRBD1|TRBV18|few|TRBJ1-2
TGTGCCAGCTCACCGAGGGGACAGAAAACTAACTATGGCTACACCTTC
CASSPRGQKTNYGYTF
>TRBD2|TRBV10-3|many|TRBJ2-3
TGTGCCATCAGCCCCGGGACTAGCATCTATGCGCAGTATTTT
CAISPGTSIYAQYF
>.|TRBV12-3/TRBV12-4|few|TRBJ1-3
TGTGCCAGCACCTTCAGTAATGGAAACACCATATATTTT
CASTFSNGNTIYF
>.|TRBV7-9|many|TRBJ2-3
TGTGCCAGCAGCTCCCCGGGGTCCACCACAGATACGCAGTATTTT
CASSSPGSTTDTQYF
>.|TRBV5-1|.|TRBJ1-1
TGCGCCAGCAGCTTGATAGCTTCAGGGACGAACACTGAAGCTTTCTTT
CASSLIASGTNTEAFF
>TRBD2|TRBV20-1|.|TRBJ2-1
TGCAGTGCTGTTGGGACTAGCGGGGGCCTCTCCTACAATGAGCAGTTCTTC
CSAVGTSGGLSYNEQFF
>TRBD1|TRBV10-3|.|TRBJ1-1
TGTGCCATCAGTACAGGGGAAGAAGCTTTCTTT
CAISTGEEAFF